This is a list of T cell receptor beta chains from one sample in a study of T cells after posttransplantation cyclophosphamide. Assay used: immunoSEQ multiplex PCR; TCRdb lists only in-frame clones, some missing. The sample records about 6,900 clones, roughly 97% being singletons. What was sequenced was naive CD8+ T cells sorted from PBMCs. The receptor set was obtained from a young woman in good health and a related stem cell transplant donor. CDR3s leave out the opening cysteine and the closing phenylalanine or tryptophan. D genes are given only for firm matches.

>-|TRBV5-1
ASSLYSPQETQY
>-|TRBV7-9
ASSLGGPNTEAF
>-|TRBV5-5
ASSFGQGSSYEQY
>TRBD2|TRBV5-1
ASSLGSGGADEQF
>-|TRBV6-6
ASSYLAEAF
>TRBD2|TRBV27
ASSFTGLANNEQY
>TRBD1|TRBV5-5
ASSLRTGNYGYT
>TRBD1|TRBV19
ASSMWDRSNTGELF
>TRBD1|TRBV25-1
ASSEYTRRTGGYEQY
>TRBD2|TRBV19
ASSILAGGSYNEQF
>-|TRBV5-6
ASSSQGYDTEAF
>TRBD1|TRBV19
ASTDRENQPQH
>TRBD2|TRBV10-1
ASIGPGTSGGQRYNEQF
>-|TRBV7-9
ASTDYRVRTEAF
>TRBD1|TRBV5-1
ASSYGTGNTEAF
>-|TRBV6-1
ASSVFRTYEQY
>-|TRBV4-1
ASSQARVNQPQH